The clone carrying this T cell receptor (beta chain) has at least ten counts. TCRdb re-called the RACE reads through MiXCR, storing one row per CDR3 protein. In the table there are about 380,000 distinct CDR3 sequences, 4.8% of which are singletons. This entry is derived from a study of human T cells and chemical hapten exposure. Germline CDR1 is LGHDT and CDR2 is YNNKEL (reference sequence). Deletions cut 2 bases from V and 0 bases from J, with 5 bases between. The CDR3 runs to 14 residues. Time point here: patch test 1, 2 weeks after DPC sensitization. Treatment in this sample: therapeutic diphenylcyclopropenone sensitization with weekly scalp DPC.

This clonotype was obtained from a woman between 50 and 59 years old with alopecia areata. Some clones in this sample may be carry-over from other donors' samples. The sequencing here drew on whole blood, taken in connection with sensitization to the hapten diphenylcyclopropenone (DPC). V is TRBV3-1 and J is TRBJ1-3, with no clear D. DNA of the CDR3: TGTGCCAGCAGCCAAACGGACTCTGGAAACACCATATATTTT. It encodes CASSQTDSGNTIYF.